This T cell receptor beta chain was identified in a study of blood T cell repertoires in COVID-19. For the study at large: The United States, Italy and Spain provided the acute and convalescent COVID-19 samples.

Authors' data handling: Estimates of nucleated cell counts were drawn from the amplification of reference gene primers. Clones were read by immunoSEQ multiplex PCR, and TCRdb kept only the in-frame ones, dropping some. Clone size and the V and J calls come from that table; the DNA yielded D and trimming. The data hold around 180,000 clones, with roughly 79% observed a single time. V shed 9 bases and J shed 5 bases, with 19 bases lying between them. Germline V gives CDR1 KGHSH, CDR2 LQKENI. The CDR3 contains 14 residues. Seattle patient enrollment occurred during active infection, with longitudinal follow-up thereafter.

This receptor was identified in a woman aged 80 or older with COVID-19, enrolled during active disease. The source material was peripheral blood. The J gene is TRBJ1-1, the V gene TRBV18, with D tentatively TRBD1 (6 bases). In nucleotides, the CDR3 is TGTGCCAGTTCATCGGCGGGGGCGGGAACTGAAGCTTTCTTT. Its translation is CASSSAGAGTEAFF. Full variable domain (missing parts from reference TRBV18 and TRBJ1-1): NAGVMQNPRHLVRRRGQEARLRCSPMKGHSHVYWYRQLPEEGLKFMVYLQKENIIDESGMPKERFSAEFPKEGPSILRIQQVVRGDSAAYFCASSSAGAGTEAFFGQGTRLTVV.